Listed below are T cell receptor beta chains from one sample, sequenced in a study of chemoradiotherapy in HPV16-positive cancers. The repertoire was sequenced with immunoSEQ multiplex PCR; TCRdb's copy has only in-frame clones and lacks some. Here the sample spans approximately 27,000 clones, 84% being singletons. Sequencing used blood, obtained from a patient who underwent chemoradiotherapy. These receptors were taken from a human donor with HPV-associated anogenital cancer. The CDR3 runs from the conserved cysteine through the conserved F or W. Each record gives: V gene, J gene, CDR3 protein.

TRBV5-6	TRBJ1-2	CASSFPGTGNYGYTF
TRBV29-1	TRBJ1-4	CSVVRAEKLFF
TRBV4-2	TRBJ2-1	CASSQDGTSGADEQFF
TRBV7-2	TRBJ2-1	CASSLRLGNNEQFF
TRBV5-4	TRBJ2-1	CASSGGAINEQFF
TRBV5-4	TRBJ1-1	CASSLQGFLYTEAFF
TRBV7-9	TRBJ2-1	CASTQISGQGANEQFF
TRBV29-1	TRBJ2-2	CSVRIRPRGDTGELFF
TRBV27	TRBJ2-1	CASSLAIAAGVNNEQFF
TRBV5-8	TRBJ2-5	CASSLGQGQQETQYF
TRBV27	TRBJ1-2	CASSPNGQGRYGSNYGYTF
TRBV7-9	TRBJ2-5	CASSLGAYQETQYF
TRBV6-5	TRBJ1-4	CASSLSGPSNEKLFF
TRBV6-5	TRBJ2-4	CASSQGSAKNIQYF
TRBV29-1	TRBJ2-1	CSVNRDASNNEQFF
TRBV23-1	TRBJ2-5	CASSRRQGLQETQYF
TRBV6-5	TRBJ2-3	CASSDGLDTQYF
TRBV9	TRBJ2-1	CASSLQVLAGGYNEQFF
TRBV19	TRBJ2-2	CASSVYQTGSGTGELFF
TRBV13	TRBJ1-1	CASSPEGGGEKGTEAFF
TRBV30	TRBJ1-4	CAWRDRARGEKLFF
TRBV30	TRBJ1-3	CAWSRQGVSSGNTIYF
TRBV4-1	TRBJ2-6	CASRGTGANVLTF
TRBV6-1	TRBJ1-2	CASSPGTANYGYTF
TRBV9	TRBJ2-1	CASSGEPGLLYNEQFF
TRBV29-1	TRBJ1-3	CSLKQVKDERNTIYF
TRBV6-5	TRBJ2-7	CASSLAGGPVYEQYF
TRBV29-1	TRBJ2-7	CSVGALRAAEQYF
TRBV11-3	TRBJ1-1	CASSLEGSAGTEAFF
TRBV25-1	TRBJ2-2	CASSEVWGPGELFF
TRBV7-9	TRBJ1-2	CASSRNGLGYTF
TRBV19	TRBJ2-2	CASSIGTGGELFF
TRBV7-9	TRBJ2-3	CASSLVSTDTQYF
TRBV6-5	TRBJ1-2	CASSYSGQGWGTF
TRBV19	TRBJ2-1	CASSIGQGYEQFF
TRBV5-8	TRBJ1-5	CASSRGQPNQPQHF
TRBV19	TRBJ1-5	CASSMSGGKQPQHF
TRBV19	TRBJ1-2	CASSPTSGGLLYGYTF
TRBV28	TRBJ1-3	CASARSLSGNTIYF
TRBV2	TRBJ1-1	CASGEGVLNTEAFF
TRBV5-1	TRBJ2-2	CASSLLTSGTGELFF
TRBV12-5	TRBJ1-1	CASGFTLTGAMNTEAFF
TRBV5-6	TRBJ2-1	CASSFSLNRDSGNEQFF
TRBV5-1	TRBJ2-5	CASSMTSGGAVETQYF
TRBV11-2	TRBJ2-3	CASSLVGTGVRTQYF
TRBV18	TRBJ2-3	CASSPVTSGGAVTTDTQYF
TRBV2	TRBJ1-5	CASSDRGDQPQHF
TRBV9	TRBJ2-7	CASSVTGTGFDEQYF
TRBV2	TRBJ1-2	CASSVDRVSYGYTF
TRBV28	TRBJ1-5	CASTRQGGSNQPQHF
TRBV5-8	TRBJ2-6	CASSLYFTGANVLTF
TRBV7-6	TRBJ1-5	CASSLQGARDQPQHF
TRBV6-5	TRBJ1-2	CASSYSATSNYGYTF
TRBV11-2	TRBJ2-1	CASSLARGGNEQFF
TRBV27	TRBJ1-2	CASSSGTGISGYTF